These T cell receptor beta chains were read from a single sample in a study of cytomegalovirus exposure and HLA in healthy donors. The repertoire was sequenced with immunoSEQ multiplex PCR; TCRdb's copy has only in-frame clones and lacks some. The sample carries about 220,000 clones, over 70% recorded once. The source material was PBMCs. The source of these receptors is a boy under 10 years old in good health and CMV-seronegative. Each CDR3 is given with its conserved first and last residue. D genes are given only for firm matches. Size is omitted from some rows. Given values are once, few, many or a class for expanded clones.

V gene: TRBV2
clone size: -
D gene: TRBD2
J gene: TRBJ2-3
CDR3 protein: CASSVGGGGVDTQYF
CDR3 DNA: TGTGCCAGCAGTGTTGGCGGGGGGGGTGTAGATACGCAGTATTTT

V gene: TRBV2
clone size: -
D gene: -
J gene: TRBJ1-1
CDR3 protein: CASSEVRANTEAFF
CDR3 DNA: TGTGCCAGCAGTGAAGTCAGGGCGAACACTGAAGCTTTCTTT

V gene: TRBV7-9
clone size: -
D gene: -
J gene: TRBJ2-1
CDR3 protein: CASSLEGSGVAHEQFF
CDR3 DNA: TGTGCCAGCAGCTTAGAAGGGTCGGGAGTGGCGCATGAGCAGTTCTTC

V gene: TRBV7-6
clone size: -
D gene: TRBD2
J gene: TRBJ2-7
CDR3 protein: CASSLIRGGSYEQYF
CDR3 DNA: TGTGCCAGCAGCTTAATACGGGGGGGATCCTACGAGCAGTACTTC

V gene: TRBV15
clone size: -
D gene: -
J gene: TRBJ2-3
CDR3 protein: CATSRAPPGPDTQYF
CDR3 DNA: TGTGCCACCAGCAGAGCCCCTCCTGGCCCAGATACGCAGTATTTT

V gene: TRBV5-3
clone size: -
D gene: -
J gene: TRBJ2-7
CDR3 protein: CARSLVGGGLKDF
CDR3 DNA: TGTGCCAGAAGCTTGGTTGGCGGCGGACTAAAGGACTTC

V gene: TRBV7-2
clone size: -
D gene: -
J gene: TRBJ2-1
CDR3 protein: CASSLASYLFF
CDR3 DNA: TGTGCCAGCAGCTTGGCTAGCTACCTGTTCTTC

V gene: TRBV7-9
clone size: -
D gene: -
J gene: TRBJ1-1
CDR3 protein: CASSASGISEAFF
CDR3 DNA: TGTGCCAGCAGCGCTTCAGGGATTAGTGAAGCTTTCTTT

V gene: TRBV27
clone size: -
D gene: -
J gene: TRBJ1-2
CDR3 protein: CASRTGGDGYTF
CDR3 DNA: TGTGCCAGCAGGACCGGCGGGGATGGCTACACCTTC

V gene: TRBV13
clone size: -
D gene: TRBD2
J gene: TRBJ2-3
CDR3 protein: CASSLFGSSGGLHTDTQYF
CDR3 DNA: TGTGCCAGCAGCTTATTTGGTTCTAGCGGAGGCCTCCACACAGATACGCAGTATTTT

V gene: TRBV20-1
clone size: -
D gene: -
J gene: TRBJ2-1
CDR3 protein: CSATTDNEQFF
CDR3 DNA: TGCAGTGCCACCACTGACAATGAGCAGTTCTTC

V gene: TRBV6-5
clone size: -
D gene: -
J gene: TRBJ1-1
CDR3 protein: CASSYDSLRGGTEAFF
CDR3 DNA: TGTGCCAGCAGTTATGATTCTTTGAGGGGGGGCACTGAAGCTTTCTTT

V gene: TRBV7-3
clone size: -
D gene: -
J gene: TRBJ1-1
CDR3 protein: CASSLEIGAPPREAFF
CDR3 DNA: TGTGCCAGCAGCTTGGAGATTGGGGCCCCCCCCAGGGAAGCTTTCTTT

V gene: TRBV30
clone size: -
D gene: TRBD1
J gene: TRBJ2-3
CDR3 protein: CAWIGGRTDTQYF
CDR3 DNA: TGTGCCTGGATAGGGGGCCGCACAGATACGCAGTATTTT

V gene: TRBV5-1
clone size: -
D gene: -
J gene: TRBJ1-2
CDR3 protein: CASRTGQTYGYTF
CDR3 DNA: TGCGCCAGCAGGACCGGACAGACCTATGGCTACACCTTC

V gene: TRBV18
clone size: -
D gene: TRBD2
J gene: TRBJ2-1
CDR3 protein: CASSPNSGGSGDEQFF
CDR3 DNA: TGTGCCAGCTCACCCAATAGCGGGGGGTCAGGCGATGAGCAGTTCTTC

V gene: TRBV13
clone size: -
D gene: TRBD1
J gene: TRBJ1-2
CDR3 protein: CASSQGQNYGYTF
CDR3 DNA: TGTGCCAGCAGCCAGGGACAGAACTATGGCTACACCTTC

V gene: TRBV6-1
clone size: -
D gene: -
J gene: TRBJ2-7
CDR3 protein: CASSEWVGADSYEQYF
CDR3 DNA: TGTGCCAGCAGTGAATGGGTGGGGGCCGACTCCTACGAGCAGTACTTC

V gene: TRBV4-2
clone size: -
D gene: -
J gene: TRBJ2-3
CDR3 protein: CASSQGANGDTQYF
CDR3 DNA: TGTGCCAGCAGCCAAGGGGCGAATGGGGATACGCAGTATTTT

V gene: TRBV6-1
clone size: -
D gene: TRBD2
J gene: TRBJ2-7
CDR3 protein: CASSRSGRGDEQYF
CDR3 DNA: TGTGCCAGCAGTCGTAGCGGGAGGGGAGACGAGCAGTACTTC

V gene: TRBV6-1
clone size: -
D gene: -
J gene: TRBJ1-5
CDR3 protein: CASSERRTYSNQPQHF
CDR3 DNA: TGTGCCAGCAGTGAACGGAGGACCTATAGCAATCAGCCCCAGCATTTT

V gene: TRBV5-1
clone size: -
D gene: -
J gene: TRBJ1-2
CDR3 protein: CASSLARGSNYGYTF
CDR3 DNA: TGCGCCAGCAGCTTGGCCCGGGGATCTAACTATGGCTACACCTTC

V gene: TRBV5-1
clone size: -
D gene: -
J gene: TRBJ2-5
CDR3 protein: CASSLEGMRETQYF
CDR3 DNA: TGCGCCAGCAGCTTGGAGGGGATGAGGGAGACCCAGTACTTC

V gene: TRBV10-3
clone size: -
D gene: TRBD1
J gene: TRBJ2-3
CDR3 protein: CAISERDRGGDSTDTQYF
CDR3 DNA: TGTGCCATCAGTGAGAGGGACAGGGGAGGGGACAGCACAGATACGCAGTATTTT

V gene: TRBV4-1
clone size: few
D gene: -
J gene: TRBJ1-2
CDR3 protein: CASSRVPGGDGGGYTF
CDR3 DNA: TGCGCCAGCAGCCGAGTTCCGGGTGGAGACGGCGGTGGCTACACCTTC